This T cell receptor beta chain originates from a study of CD8 T cells in ankylosing spondylitis. TCRdb re-called the 5' RACE reads through MiXCR, storing one row per CDR3 protein. The sample yields 200,000 or so distinct CDR3 sequences, approximately 12% seen once. Trimming stripped 0 bases from V and 2 bases from J, with 7 bases between. Germline CDR1 and CDR2: DFQATT and SNEGSKA (reference sequence). There are 13 residues in the CDR3. This clonotype occurred many times. V and J are TRBV20-1 and TRBJ1-2, with D uncertain. Sequencing used blood, either unsorted or a sorted T cell fraction (not recorded which). This clonotype was sampled from a female donor with ankylosing spondylitis or in good health (not recorded which). The CDR3 is CSARESGNYGYTF. The CDR3 nucleotides read TGCAGTGCTAGAGAATCGGGGAACTATGGCTACACCTTC.